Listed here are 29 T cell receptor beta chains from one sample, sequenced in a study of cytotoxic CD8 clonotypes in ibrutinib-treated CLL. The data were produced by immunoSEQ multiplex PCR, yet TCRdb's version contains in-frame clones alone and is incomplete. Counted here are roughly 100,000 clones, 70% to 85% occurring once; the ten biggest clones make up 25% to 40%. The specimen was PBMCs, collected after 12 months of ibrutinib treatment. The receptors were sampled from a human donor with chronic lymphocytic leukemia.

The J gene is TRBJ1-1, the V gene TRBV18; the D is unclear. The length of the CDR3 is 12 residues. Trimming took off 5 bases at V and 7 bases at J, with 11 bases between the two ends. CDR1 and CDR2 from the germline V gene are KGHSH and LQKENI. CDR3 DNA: TGTGCCAGCTCATCCGAGATTGGTGAAGCTTTCTTT. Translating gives CASSSEIGEAFF.

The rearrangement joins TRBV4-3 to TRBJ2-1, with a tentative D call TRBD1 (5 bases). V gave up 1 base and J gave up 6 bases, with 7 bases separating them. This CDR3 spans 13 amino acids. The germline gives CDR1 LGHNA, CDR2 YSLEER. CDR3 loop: CASSQGDSNEQFF. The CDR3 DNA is TGCGCCAGCAGCCAAGGCGACAGCAATGAGCAGTTCTTC.

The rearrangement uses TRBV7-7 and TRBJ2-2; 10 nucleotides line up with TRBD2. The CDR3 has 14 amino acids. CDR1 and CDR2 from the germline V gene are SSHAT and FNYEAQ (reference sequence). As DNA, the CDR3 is TGTGCAATAATAGCGGGGGGGAACACCGGGGAGCTGTTTTTT. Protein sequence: CAIIAGGNTGELFF.

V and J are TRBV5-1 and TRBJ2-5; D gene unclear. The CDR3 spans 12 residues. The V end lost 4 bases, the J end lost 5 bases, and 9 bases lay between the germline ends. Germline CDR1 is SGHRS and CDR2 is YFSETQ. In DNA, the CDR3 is TGCGCCAGCAGCCAGCCGGCTGAGACCCAGTACTTC. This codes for CASSQPAETQYF. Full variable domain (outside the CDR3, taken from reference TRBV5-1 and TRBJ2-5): KAGVTQTPRYLIKTRGQQVTLSCSPISGHRSVSWYQQTPGQGLQFLFEYFSETQRNKGNFPGRFSGRQFSNSRSEMNVSTLELGDSALYLCASSQPAETQYFGPGTRLLVL.

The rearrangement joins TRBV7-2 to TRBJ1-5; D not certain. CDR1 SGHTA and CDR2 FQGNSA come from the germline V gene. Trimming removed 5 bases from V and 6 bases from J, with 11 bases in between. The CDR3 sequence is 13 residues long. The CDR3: CASSPQLSQPQHF. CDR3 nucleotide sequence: TGTGCCAGCAGCCCACAGTTGAGTCAGCCCCAGCATTTT.

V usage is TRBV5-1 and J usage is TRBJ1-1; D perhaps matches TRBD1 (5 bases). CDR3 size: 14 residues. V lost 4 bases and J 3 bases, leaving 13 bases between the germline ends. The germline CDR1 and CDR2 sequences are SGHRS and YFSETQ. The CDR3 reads CASSPSGLHTEAFF. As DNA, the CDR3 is TGCGCCAGCAGCCCCTCGGGGCTTCACACTGAAGCTTTCTTT.

CDR3 DNA: TGCGCCAGCATAAGGATGGATGGCGAGACCCAGTACTTC. Translating gives CASIRMDGETQYF. The V and J genes are TRBV10-2 and TRBJ2-5; D unclear. Germline V gene data show CDR1 as WSHSY and CDR2 as SAAADI. The CDR3 extends over 13 amino acids. Trimming cost V 7 bases and J 5 bases, with 14 bases left between them.

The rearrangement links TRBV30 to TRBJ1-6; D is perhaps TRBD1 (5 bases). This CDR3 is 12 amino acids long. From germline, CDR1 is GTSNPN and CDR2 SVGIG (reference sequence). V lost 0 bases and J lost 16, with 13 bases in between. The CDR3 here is CAWSVQRTSLHF. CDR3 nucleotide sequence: TGTGCCTGGAGTGTACAGCGGACATCACTCCACTTT.

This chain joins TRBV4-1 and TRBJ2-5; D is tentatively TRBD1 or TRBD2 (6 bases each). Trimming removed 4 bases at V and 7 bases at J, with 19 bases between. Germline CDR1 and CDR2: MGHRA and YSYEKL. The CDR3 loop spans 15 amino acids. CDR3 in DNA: TGCGCCAGCAGCCCAACGGAGGGGGTCATCGGGACCCAGTACTTC. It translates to CASSPTEGVIGTQYF.

For the CDR3, the DNA is TGTGCCATCAGTGAGTCGGAGGTGCACGGCTACACCTTC. Translating it yields CAISESEVHGYTF. The rearrangement uses TRBV10-3 and TRBJ1-2; D unclear. V lost 0 bases and J 8 bases, leaving 10 bases between the germline ends. Germline values: CDR1 ENHRY, CDR2 SYGVKD. The CDR3 covers 13 residues.

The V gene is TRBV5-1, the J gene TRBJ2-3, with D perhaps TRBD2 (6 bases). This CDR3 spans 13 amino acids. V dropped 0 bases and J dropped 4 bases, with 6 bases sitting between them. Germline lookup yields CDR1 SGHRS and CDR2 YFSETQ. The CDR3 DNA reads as TGCGCCAGCAGCTTGGGACTAGCAGATACGCAGTATTTT. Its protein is CASSLGLADTQYF. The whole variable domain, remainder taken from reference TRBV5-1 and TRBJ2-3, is KAGVTQTPRYLIKTRGQQVTLSCSPISGHRSVSWYQQTPGQGLQFLFEYFSETQRNKGNFPGRFSGRQFSNSRSEMNVSTLELGDSALYLCASSLGLADTQYFGPGTRLTVL.

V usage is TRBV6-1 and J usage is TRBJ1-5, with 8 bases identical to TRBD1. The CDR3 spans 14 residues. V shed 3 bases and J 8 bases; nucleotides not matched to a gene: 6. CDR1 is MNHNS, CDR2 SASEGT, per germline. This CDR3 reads CASSDQGAPEPQHF. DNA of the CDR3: TGTGCCAGCAGTGATCAGGGGGCCCCGGAGCCCCAGCATTTT.

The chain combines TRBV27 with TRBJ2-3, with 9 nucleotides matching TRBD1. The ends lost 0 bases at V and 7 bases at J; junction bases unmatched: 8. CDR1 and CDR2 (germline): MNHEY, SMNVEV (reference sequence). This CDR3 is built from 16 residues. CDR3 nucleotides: TGTGCCAGCAGTTTATCGGGGGACAGGGCGTTGAATACGCAGTATTTT. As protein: CASSLSGDRALNTQYF.

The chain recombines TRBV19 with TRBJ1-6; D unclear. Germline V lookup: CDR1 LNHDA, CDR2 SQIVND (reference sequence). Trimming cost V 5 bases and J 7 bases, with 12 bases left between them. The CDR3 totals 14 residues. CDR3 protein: CASSPVTANSPLHF. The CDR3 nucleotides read TGTGCCAGTAGTCCGGTCACCGCGAATTCACCCCTCCACTTT.

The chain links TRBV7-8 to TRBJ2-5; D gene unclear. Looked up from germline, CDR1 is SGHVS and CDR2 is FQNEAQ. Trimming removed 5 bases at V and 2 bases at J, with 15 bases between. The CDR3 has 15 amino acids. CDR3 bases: TGTGCCAGCAGCAAGAATACAGTTTTGCAAGAGACCCAGTACTTC. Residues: CASSKNTVLQETQYF.

The CDR3 protein is CASSLKTGQEQPQHF. The CDR3 DNA is TGTGCCAGTAGTCTTAAGACAGGCCAGGAACAGCCCCAGCATTTT. V and J are TRBV19 and TRBJ1-5, with a weak D call TRBD1 (6 bases). CDR1 LNHDA and CDR2 SQIVND come from the germline V gene (reference sequence). With 5 bases removed from V and 7 bases from J, the gap between germline ends came to 18 bases. This CDR3 has 15 residues.

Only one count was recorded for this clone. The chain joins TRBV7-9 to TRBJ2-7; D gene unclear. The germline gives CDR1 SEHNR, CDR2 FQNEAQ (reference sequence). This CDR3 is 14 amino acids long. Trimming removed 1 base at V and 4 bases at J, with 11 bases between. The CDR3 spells CASSLETIWYEQYF. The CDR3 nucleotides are TGTGCCAGCAGCTTAGAAACCATATGGTACGAGCAGTACTTC.

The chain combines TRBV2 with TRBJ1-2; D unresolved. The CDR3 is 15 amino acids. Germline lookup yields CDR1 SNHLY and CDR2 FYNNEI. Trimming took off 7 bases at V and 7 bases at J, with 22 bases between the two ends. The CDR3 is CASTGRTQRAGGYTF. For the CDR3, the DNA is TGTGCCAGCACTGGACGGACCCAACGTGCCGGTGGCTACACCTTC.

The CDR3 DNA sequence: TGTGCCAGTAGCAGAGGCCCTTATAATTCACCCCTCCACTTT. This translates into CASSRGPYNSPLHF. The chain recombines TRBV19 with TRBJ1-6; D unresolved. V shed 6 bases and J shed 4 bases, with 10 bases lying between them. There are 14 residues in the CDR3. Germline V lookup: CDR1 LNHDA, CDR2 SQIVND (reference sequence).

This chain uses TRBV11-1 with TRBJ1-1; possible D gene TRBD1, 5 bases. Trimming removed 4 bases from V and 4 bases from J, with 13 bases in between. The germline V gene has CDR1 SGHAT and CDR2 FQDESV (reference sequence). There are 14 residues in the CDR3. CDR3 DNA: TGTGCCAGCAGCTCCGTTGGGGGGGGCACTGAAGCTTTCTTT. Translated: CASSSVGGGTEAFF.

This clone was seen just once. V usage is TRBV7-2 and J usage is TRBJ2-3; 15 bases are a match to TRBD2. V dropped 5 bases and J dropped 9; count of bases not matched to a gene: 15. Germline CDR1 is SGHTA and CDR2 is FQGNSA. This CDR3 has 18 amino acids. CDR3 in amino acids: CASSQYNPGLAGGATQYF. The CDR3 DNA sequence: TGTGCCAGCAGCCAATACAACCCGGGACTAGCGGGGGGCGCGACGCAGTATTTT.

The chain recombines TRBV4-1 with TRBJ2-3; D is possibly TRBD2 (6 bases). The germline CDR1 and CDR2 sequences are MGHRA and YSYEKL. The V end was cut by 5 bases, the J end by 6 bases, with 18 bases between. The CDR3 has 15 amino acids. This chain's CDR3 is CASSIRDFPADTQYF. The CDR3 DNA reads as TGCGCCAGCAGCATCCGGGACTTTCCGGCTGATACGCAGTATTTT.

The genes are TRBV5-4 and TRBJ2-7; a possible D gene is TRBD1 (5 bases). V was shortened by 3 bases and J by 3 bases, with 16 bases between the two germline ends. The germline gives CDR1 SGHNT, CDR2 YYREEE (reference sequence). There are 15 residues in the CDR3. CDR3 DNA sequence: TGTGCCAGCAGCTCAGCACAGGAGTTCCACTACGAGCAGTACTTC. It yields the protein CASSSAQEFHYEQYF.

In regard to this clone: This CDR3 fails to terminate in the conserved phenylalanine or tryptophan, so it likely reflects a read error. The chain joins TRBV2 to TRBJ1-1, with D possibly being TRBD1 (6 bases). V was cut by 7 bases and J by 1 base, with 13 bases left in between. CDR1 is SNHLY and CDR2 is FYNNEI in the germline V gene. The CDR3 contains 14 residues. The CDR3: CASKVDRQNTEAFV. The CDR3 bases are TGTGCCAGCAAGGTGGACAGACAGAACACTGAAGCTTTCGTT.

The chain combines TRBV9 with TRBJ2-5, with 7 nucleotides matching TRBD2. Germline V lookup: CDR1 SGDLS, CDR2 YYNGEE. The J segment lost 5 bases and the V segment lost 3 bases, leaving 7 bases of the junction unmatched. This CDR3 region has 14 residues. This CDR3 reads CASSARTRGETQYF. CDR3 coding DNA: TGTGCCAGCAGCGCTCGGACTAGGGGTGAGACCCAGTACTTC.

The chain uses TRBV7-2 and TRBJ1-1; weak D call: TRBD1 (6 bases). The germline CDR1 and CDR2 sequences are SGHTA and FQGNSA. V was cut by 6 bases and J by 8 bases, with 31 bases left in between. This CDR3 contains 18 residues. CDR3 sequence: CASRGRGGLGRGSSEAFF. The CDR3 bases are TGTGCCAGCAGGGGCAGAGGTGGTTTGGGCAGGGGTTCTTCGGAAGCTTTCTTT.

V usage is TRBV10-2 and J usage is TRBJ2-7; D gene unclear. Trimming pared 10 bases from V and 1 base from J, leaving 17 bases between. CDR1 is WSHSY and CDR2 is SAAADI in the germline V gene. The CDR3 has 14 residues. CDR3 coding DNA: TGCGCCACCTGTTTAGGACCCGGTTCCTACGAGCAGTACTTC. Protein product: CATCLGPGSYEQYF.

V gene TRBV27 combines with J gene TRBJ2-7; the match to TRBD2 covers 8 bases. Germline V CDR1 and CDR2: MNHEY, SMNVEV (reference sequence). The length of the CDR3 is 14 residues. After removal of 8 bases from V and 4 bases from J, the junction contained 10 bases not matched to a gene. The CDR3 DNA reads TGTGCCAGCGCCCGGACTAGCTCTGGGTACGAGCAGTACTTC. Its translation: CASARTSSGYEQYF.

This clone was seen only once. The CDR3 nucleotides read TGTGCCAGCAGTTCGTCCGGGACAGGGTTCGTTTTTAATGGCTACACCTTC. This translates into CASSSSGTGFVFNGYTF. This rearrangement joins TRBV27 to TRBJ1-2; TRBD1 matches at 9 bases. This CDR3 comprises 17 residues. The germline gives CDR1 MNHEY, CDR2 SMNVEV (reference sequence). Trimming cost V 4 bases and J 6 bases; bases outside gene matches: 15.